This T cell receptor beta chain derives from a study of shared clonotypes between healthy human individuals. V dropped 4 bases and J dropped 8 bases, with 12 bases sitting between them. The CDR3 length is 12 residues. Germline CDR1 and CDR2: SQVTM and ANQGSEA. Data came from immunoSEQ multiplex PCR; TCRdb stores just in-frame clones and leaves some out. This sample has some 2.1 million clones, with 90% to 95% found just once. The gene calls are TRBV29-1 and TRBJ2-1; D remains unclear. The sequencing sample was made of naive CD4+ T cells sorted from blood. Subset here: CD45RA+ positively selected. The source is a man between 18 and 29 years old in good health. The CDR3 DNA reads TGCAGCGTTGTGGGCAACGCGGATGAGCAGTTCTTC. It yields the protein CSVVGNADEQFF.